These 10 T cell receptor beta chains were all obtained from the same sample, sequenced in a study of post-analysis software for immune sequencing data. Unique molecular identifiers tagged the TCR beta cDNA libraries. Each CDR3 protein gets one entry after TCRdb re-called the PCR reads with MiXCR. The repertoire holds some 690,000 distinct CDR3 sequences, with just under 30% as singletons. Their antigens remain unidentified. Whole-study results and caveats: Elevated frequency relative to controls characterized roughly 5 TRBV segments in patients, TRBV5-6, TRBV5-1 and TRBV20-1 among them.

Source material: blood. These receptors were collected from a girl aged 10-17 years with multiple sclerosis.

The genes are TRBV6-1 and TRBJ1-2; perhaps TRBD1 as D (5 bases). The CDR3 extends over 15 amino acids. Trimming shortened V by 5 bases and J by 4 bases, and 17 bases separated the two germline ends. The germline gives CDR1 MNHNS, CDR2 SASEGT. The CDR3 sequence is CASSPPGYVPYGYTF. Written as DNA, the CDR3 is TGTGCCAGCAGTCCTCCAGGGTACGTCCCCTATGGCTACACCTTC.

This clonotype was seen at least ten times. V and J are TRBV20-1 and TRBJ2-1, with 11 bases identical to TRBD2. The V gene's germline CDR1 is DFQATT and CDR2 SNEGSKA (reference sequence). Trimming removed 5 bases from V and 8 bases from J; junction bases left unmatched: 5. The CDR3 extends over 13 amino acids. The CDR3 spells CSALGLAGHEQFF. The DNA for the CDR3 is TGCAGTGCTCTCGGACTAGCGGGTCATGAGCAGTTCTTC.

This clonotype was seen a handful of times. The genes are TRBV20-1 and TRBJ2-4, with 8 positions matching TRBD1. Germline V lookup: CDR1 DFQATT, CDR2 SNEGSKA (reference sequence). The CDR3 totals 15 residues. J was trimmed by 4 bases and V by 8 bases; bases with no gene match: 13. DNA for the CDR3: TGCAGTTCCCAGCGGACAGGGCCTATGAAAAACATTCAGTACTTC. This translates into CSSQRTGPMKNIQYF.

In this sample, this clonotype turned up a few times. The chain combines TRBV15 with TRBJ1-2; tentatively, D is TRBD1 (6 bases). Germline V lookup: CDR1 LNHNV, CDR2 YYDKDF (reference sequence). Trimming pared 3 bases from V and 5 bases from J, leaving 13 bases between. This CDR3 has 14 amino acids. CDR3 in DNA: TGTGCCACCAGCAGCTTAGAGACAGGTTATGGCTACACCTTC. It translates to CATSSLETGYGYTF. The complete variable domain, with remaining parts taken from reference TRBV15 and TRBJ1-2, reads DAMVIQNPRYQVTQFGKPVTLSCSQTLNHNVMYWYQQKSSQAPKLLFHYYDKDFNNEADTPDNFQSRRPNTSFCFLDIRSPGLGDTAMYLCATSSLETGYGYTFGSGTRLTVV.

This clonotype was counted between two and nine times. This sequence joins TRBV20-1 and TRBJ2-5; TRBD1 might be the D (5 bases). Trimming cost V 6 bases and J 0 bases, with 8 bases left between them. This CDR3 comprises 12 residues. Looked up from germline, CDR1 is DFQATT and CDR2 is SNEGSKA (reference sequence). The CDR3 reads CSAKTDQETQYF. The CDR3 region has the DNA TGCAGTGCCAAGACAGACCAAGAGACCCAGTACTTC.

There are a few counts of this clonotype. The CDR3 sequence: CASSPYRGGALSEQFF. CDR3 in DNA: TGTGCCAGCTCACCTTACCGGGGGGGAGCCTTGTCTGAGCAGTTCTTC. V gene TRBV18 combines with J gene TRBJ2-1; TRBD2 agrees at 8 bases. The CDR3 spans 16 residues. Germline CDR1 KGHSH, CDR2 LQKENI. V dropped 3 bases and J dropped 9; count of bases not matched to a gene: 13.

This clonotype was seen a handful of times. The V gene is TRBV27, the J gene TRBJ2-5; TRBD1 is a possible D gene (6 bases). In germline, CDR1 is MNHEY, CDR2 SMNVEV (reference sequence). The CDR3 is made up of 15 amino acids. The V gene lost 5 bases and the J gene lost 2 bases, with 15 bases spanning the gap. CDR3 loop: CASSPQGSVQETQYF. CDR3 nucleotide sequence: TGTGCCAGCAGTCCCCAGGGGTCAGTACAAGAGACCCAGTACTTC.

This rearrangement joins TRBV7-9 to TRBJ1-1; TRBD1 is a possible D gene (5 bases). Germline CDR1 SEHNR, CDR2 FQNEAQ (reference sequence). The V end lost 5 bases, the J end lost 11 bases, and 18 bases lay between the germline ends. CDR3 length: 13 residues. In DNA form, the CDR3 reads TGTGCCAGCAGCCCCCCGACCGATTGGGGGGCTTTCTTT. Translation gives CASSPPTDWGAFF. The full variable domain, in which reference TRBV7-9 and TRBJ1-1 provide the parts outside the CDR3, is DTGVSQNPRHKITKRGQNVTFRCDPISEHNRLYWYRQTLGQGPEFLTYFQNEAQLEKSRLLSDRFSAERPKGSFSTLEIQRTEQGDSAMYLCASSPPTDWGAFFGQGTRLTVV.

This clonotype was detected a few times. The chain links TRBV25-1 to TRBJ2-7; no clear D. Trimming took off 5 bases at V and 1 base at J, with 18 bases between the two ends. This CDR3 is built from 16 residues. Germline CDR1 MGHDK, CDR2 SYGVNS. CDR3 DNA: TGTGCCAGCAGTAGACCTCTCCGCGGAGTTTCCTACGAGCAGTACTTC. Translating gives CASSRPLRGVSYEQYF.

Turning to this clonotype: At one end, the junction sequence differs from germline, possibly due to a read error. V gene TRBV24-1 combines with J gene TRBJ2-1; D uncertain. The CDR3 sequence is 13 residues long. Looked up from germline, CDR1 is KGHDR and CDR2 is SFDVKD. The CDR3 bases are TGTGCCACCGGTGATTTATCATACAATGAGCAGTTCTTC. Protein sequence: CATGDLSYNEQFF.